This TCR beta chain derives from a study of neurological immune-mediated disorders (dated by TCRdb to the late 2010s). About the study as a whole: Among the roughly 34 multiple sclerosis patients, roughly 31 had relapsing-remitting MS and 3 had secondary progressive MS. Using UMI-based sequencing, the study compared peripheral blood TCR-beta repertoires from patients with HTLV-I-associated myelopathy (HAM/TSP), patients with multiple sclerosis, and healthy controls. The approximately 100 TCR-beta libraries included longitudinal samples, technical triplicates and paired sorted CD4+ and CD8+ T-cell subsets alongside PBMC samples. Of the approximately 70 subjects in the cohort, some 14 were HAM/TSP patients, roughly 34 were multiple sclerosis patients, and about 20 were healthy controls. Results the study describes overall, beyond this receptor: Expanded clones from different subjects shared no identical CDR3 amino acid sequences, which suggests that TCR-beta repertoires were private in all groups. In phylogenetic analysis, the repertoires of 18 of 34 MS patients grouped into a cluster of related CDR3 sequences, which suggests a possible signature at the repertoire level. The highest TCR clonal expansion was observed in HAM/TSP patients, whereas the lowest was observed in MS patients, even when compared with healthy controls. The MS cluster showed no association with clinical or MRI features, and the authors stated that larger cohorts are needed.

From cysteine to phenylalanine, the CDR3 is 12 amino acids long. Of all the DNA, just the CDR3 is kept, 36 bases in frame from base 1. V gives up 4 bases and J gives up 3 bases, and the segment between their germline ends measures 6 bases. Via the germline V gene, CDR1 is SGHTA and CDR2 FQGNSA. Unsorted PBMC libraries were generated from 2 million PBMCs stored in RNAlater at -80 °C until RNA extraction. Multiple sclerosis patients were enrolled in a US clinical protocol evaluating disease progression by magnetic resonance imaging. Peripheral blood was subjected to Ficoll-Hypaque density gradient centrifugation to isolate PBMCs, which were then cryopreserved in liquid nitrogen. cDNA was synthesized by template-switch 5'RACE using a primer with a 10-nucleotide random unique molecular identifier that tagged each TCR transcript. Every sequencing run covered 15-18 subjects and yielded more than 170 million TCR-beta sequences. The RNeasy kit was used to extract total RNA. The KAPA Real-time Library Amplification kit was used to amplify TCR-beta VDJ regions with primers for the TCR constant region and the 5'RACE anchor. A first PCR added sample indexes and Illumina adaptors, after which a second PCR increased the library yield. After Ampure bead purification, the TCR product of roughly 650 bp was size-selected on a 2% E-gel SizeSelection system. Before pooling, library quality was checked on a Bioanalyzer, concentration was measured with Qubit, and libraries were quantified with the Kapa Library Quantification kit. An Illumina HiSeq 2500 was used to sequence the libraries paired-end at 2 x 150 bp. To increase sequence diversity, roughly 24-32% phiX was spiked into each library pool. As for the authors' bioinformatics: Quality-filtered reads were processed with the UMI-based MiGEC pipeline, which removed over 75% of raw TCR sequences during error correction. VDJ genes were aligned to IMGT germline references, and each clonotype was defined by a unique CDR3 amino acid sequence together with V-J genes. Clonal expansion, Shannon diversity and CDR3 relatedness (CalcPairwiseDistances, ClusterSamples) were evaluated with VDJtools, and phylogenetic trees were built with CLCbio workbench. Clones with at least 8 unique UMIs were defined as expanded, with this threshold being based on coefficient-of-variation modelling across technical triplicates. TCRdb trimmed the raw reads at Q25, called clones with MiXCR and kept productive beta chains. Each CDR3 protein gets just one entry, which takes the most common genes and DNA from the rows behind it. The V and J calls, along with clone size, are taken from TCRdb and not from the paper's own processing. The sample includes 30,000 to 40,000 distinct CDR3 sequences, with 3.8% observed a single time. Jointly, the top ten make up 2% to 2.5% of the sample.

Comments on this clonotype: Its antigen is currently not known. This may arise from a read error, as a much more abundant clone is one base away.

The origin of this receptor is a young man with multiple sclerosis. Rearrangement joined TRBV7-2 to TRBJ1-2; the D gene is not confidently resolved. The specimen sequenced was PBMCs. The sequenced DNA is TGTGCCAGCAGCTCGGTACACTATGGCTACACCTTC. This codes for CASSSVHYGYTF.